A selection of T cell receptor beta chains follows, all from one sample in a study of T cell clusters in autoimmune cytopenias. TCRdb processed the multiplex PCR reads again and assigns one entry to each CDR3 protein, with no DNA. Recorded here are 2,000 to 2,500 distinct CDR3 sequences; the top ten clones represent about 14%. These data were likewise used in another study, on T cell repertoires in aging, cancer and after chemotherapy.

Sequenced: peripheral blood. These receptors all come from a human donor in good health. Each CDR3 is given with its conserved first and last residue. The size entry is marked missing in some rows and otherwise reads once, few, many or a size class.

>medium-sized|13|TRBV7-2|TRBJ2-5
CASSLNPRETQYF
>medium-sized|17|TRBV15|TRBJ1-5
CATSRYRGVNSNQPQHF
>medium-sized|14|TRBV6-2/TRBV6-3|TRBJ1-4
CASSSGVGGEKLFF
>medium-sized|18|TRBV19|TRBJ2-6
CASRPSPGSRSGANVLTF
>medium-sized|15|TRBV19|TRBJ1-4
CASSIGQASNEKLFF
>medium-sized|14|TRBV7-2|TRBJ2-3
CASSSDRFTDTQYF
>medium-sized|12|TRBV19|TRBJ1-1
CASSIGGAEAFF
>-|15|TRBV2|TRBJ2-1
CASRPHAGAYNEQFF
>medium-sized|15|TRBV6-1|TRBJ2-5
CASKRGDVPQETQYF
>-|15|TRBV7-2|TRBJ1-1
CASSLPGFPVTEAFF